This T cell receptor (beta chain) was obtained from a study of spatial heterogeneity in lung cancer. In the study overall: Fewer alpha-chain than beta-chain sequences were consistently detected.

TCRdb recomputed calls from the 5' RACE reads with MiXCR, one row per CDR3 protein. The sample holds approximately 12,000 distinct CDR3 sequences; around 5.2% are singletons and the top ten take less than 45%. This clonotype was detected only a few times. As an off-target read in a library built for alpha chains, this beta chain has a frequency of little significance. Time point of the sample: sample taken at primary tumor resection. Whole RNA was taken from tumor, nontumor lung or frozen PBMC; it was then sequenced unsorted. Patients with untreated early-stage non-small cell lung cancer, numbering roughly 69, were the donors. The length of the CDR3 is 13 residues. Between the trimmed V and J ends, which lost 2 bases and 2 bases, there was a span of 9 bases. The germline V gene encodes CDR1 GTSNPN and CDR2 SVGIG (reference sequence).

This sample comprised lung tumor tissue, obtained at surgery. The source of this sequence is a human donor with early-stage non-small cell lung cancer. The V and J genes are TRBV30 and TRBJ1-2; possible D gene TRBD1, 5 bases. The CDR3 region is CAWSPTENYGYTF. In DNA form, the CDR3 reads TGTGCCTGGAGTCCGACAGAGAACTATGGCTACACCTTC.